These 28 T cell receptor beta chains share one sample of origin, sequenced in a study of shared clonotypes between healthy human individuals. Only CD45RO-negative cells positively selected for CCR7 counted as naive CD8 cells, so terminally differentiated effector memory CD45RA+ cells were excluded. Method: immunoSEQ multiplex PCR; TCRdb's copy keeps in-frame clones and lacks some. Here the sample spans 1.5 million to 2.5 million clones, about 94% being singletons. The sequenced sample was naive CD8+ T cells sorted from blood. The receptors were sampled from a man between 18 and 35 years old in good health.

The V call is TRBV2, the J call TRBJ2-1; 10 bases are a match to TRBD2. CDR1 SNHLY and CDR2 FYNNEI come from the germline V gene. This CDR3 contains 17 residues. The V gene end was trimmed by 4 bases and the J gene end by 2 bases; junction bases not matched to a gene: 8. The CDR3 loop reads CASSVVAGGETYNEQFF. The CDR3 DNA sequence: TGTGCCAGCAGTGTAGTAGCGGGGGGAGAAACCTACAATGAGCAGTTCTTC.

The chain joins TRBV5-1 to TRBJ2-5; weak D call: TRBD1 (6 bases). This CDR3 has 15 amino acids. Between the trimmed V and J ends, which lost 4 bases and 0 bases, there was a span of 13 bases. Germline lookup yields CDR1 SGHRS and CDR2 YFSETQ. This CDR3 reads CASSTRGRNQETQYF. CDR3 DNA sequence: TGCGCCAGCAGCACCAGGGGTCGGAACCAAGAGACCCAGTACTTC.

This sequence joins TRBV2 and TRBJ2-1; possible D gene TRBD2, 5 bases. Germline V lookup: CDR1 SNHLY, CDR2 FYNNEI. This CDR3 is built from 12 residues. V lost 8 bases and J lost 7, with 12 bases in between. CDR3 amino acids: CASFGGLNEQFF. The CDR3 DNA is TGTGCCAGCTTCGGAGGCCTAAATGAGCAGTTCTTC. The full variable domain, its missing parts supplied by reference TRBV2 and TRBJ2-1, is EPEVTQTPSHQVTQMGQEVILRCVPISNHLYFYWYRQILGQKVEFLVSFYNNEISEKSEIFDDQFSVERPDGSNFTLKIRSTKLEDSAMYFCASFGGLNEQFFGPGTRLTVL.

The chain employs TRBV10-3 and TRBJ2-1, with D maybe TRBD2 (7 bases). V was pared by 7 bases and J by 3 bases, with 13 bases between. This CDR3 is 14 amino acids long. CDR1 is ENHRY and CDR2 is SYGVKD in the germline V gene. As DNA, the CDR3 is TGTGCCATCACGCCAGGGGAGGGCTACAATGAGCAGTTCTTC. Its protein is CAITPGEGYNEQFF.

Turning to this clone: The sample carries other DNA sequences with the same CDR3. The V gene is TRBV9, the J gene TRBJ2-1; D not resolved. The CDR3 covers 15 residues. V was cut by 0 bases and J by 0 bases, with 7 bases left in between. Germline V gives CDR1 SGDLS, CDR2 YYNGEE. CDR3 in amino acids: CASSVVGGSYNEQFF. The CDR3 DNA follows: TGTGCCAGCAGCGTAGTTGGCGGCTCCTACAATGAGCAGTTCTTC. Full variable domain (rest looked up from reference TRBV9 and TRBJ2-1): DSGVTQTPKHLITATGQRVTLRCSPRSGDLSVYWYQQSLDQGLQFLIQYYNGEERAKGNILERFSAQQFPDLHSELNLSSLELGDSALYFCASSVVGGSYNEQFFGPGTRLTVL.

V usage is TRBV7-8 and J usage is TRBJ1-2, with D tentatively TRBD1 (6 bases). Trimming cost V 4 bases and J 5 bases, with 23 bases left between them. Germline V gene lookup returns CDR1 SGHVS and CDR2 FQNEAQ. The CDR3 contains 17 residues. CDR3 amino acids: CASSSHPAGVVGYGYTF. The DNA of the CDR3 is TGTGCCAGCAGCTCCCACCCCGCAGGGGTAGTAGGGTATGGCTACACCTTC. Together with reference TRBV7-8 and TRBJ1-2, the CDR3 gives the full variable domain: GAGVSQSPRYKVAKRGQDVALRCDPISGHVSLFWYQQALGQGPEFLTYFQNEAQLDKSGLPSDRFFAERPEGSVSTLKIQRTQQEDSAVYLCASSSHPAGVVGYGYTFGSGTRLTVV.

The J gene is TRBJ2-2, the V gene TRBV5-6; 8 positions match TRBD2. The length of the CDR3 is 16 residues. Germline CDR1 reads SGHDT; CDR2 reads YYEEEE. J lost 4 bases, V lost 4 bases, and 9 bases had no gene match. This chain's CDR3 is CASSPEGLVSTGELFF. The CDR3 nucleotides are TGTGCCAGCAGCCCAGAGGGACTAGTTAGCACCGGGGAGCTGTTTTTT.

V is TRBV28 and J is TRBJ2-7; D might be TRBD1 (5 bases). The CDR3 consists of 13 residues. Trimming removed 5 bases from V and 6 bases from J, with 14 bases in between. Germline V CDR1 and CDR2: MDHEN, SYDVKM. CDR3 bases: TGTGCCAGCAGTACCCTTGGGGCAGCCGAGCAGTACTTC. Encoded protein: CASSTLGAAEQYF.

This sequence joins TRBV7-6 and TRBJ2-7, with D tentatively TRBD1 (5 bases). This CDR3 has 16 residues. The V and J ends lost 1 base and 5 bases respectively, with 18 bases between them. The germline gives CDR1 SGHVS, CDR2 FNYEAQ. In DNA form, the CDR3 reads TGTGCCAGCAGCTTAGGGGCAGGGTCAATACCCCACGAGCAGTACTTC. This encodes CASSLGAGSIPHEQYF. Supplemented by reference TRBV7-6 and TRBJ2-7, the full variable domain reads GAGVSQSPRYKVTKRGQDVALRCDPISGHVSLYWYRQALGQGPEFLTYFNYEAQQDKSGLPNDRFSAERPEGSISTLTIQRTEQRDSAMYRCASSLGAGSIPHEQYFGPGTRLTVT.

In DNA form, the CDR3 reads TGTGCCAGCAGTTACTCGATGGGGGGGTCGAAAGAGACCCAGTACTTC. Its translation is CASSYSMGGSKETQYF. The chain links TRBV6-5 to TRBJ2-5; 7 bases line up with TRBD2. CDR1 is MNHEY and CDR2 is SVGAGI in the germline V gene. This CDR3 comprises 16 residues. With V trimmed by 0 bases and J by 3 bases, 7 bases remained unmatched.

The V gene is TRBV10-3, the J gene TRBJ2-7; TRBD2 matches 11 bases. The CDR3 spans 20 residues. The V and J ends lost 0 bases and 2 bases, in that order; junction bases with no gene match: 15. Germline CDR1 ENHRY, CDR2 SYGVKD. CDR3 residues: CAISESRPASGRIRPYEQYF. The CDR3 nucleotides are TGTGCCATCAGTGAGTCGAGGCCGGCTAGCGGGAGGATAAGGCCCTACGAGCAGTACTTC.

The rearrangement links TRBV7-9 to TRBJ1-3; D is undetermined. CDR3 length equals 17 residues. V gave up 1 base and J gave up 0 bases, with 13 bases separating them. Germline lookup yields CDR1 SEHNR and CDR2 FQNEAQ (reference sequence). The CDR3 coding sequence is TGTGCCAGCAGCTTAGATCTTGACAACCGCTCTGGAAACACCATATATTTT. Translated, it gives CASSLDLDNRSGNTIYF.

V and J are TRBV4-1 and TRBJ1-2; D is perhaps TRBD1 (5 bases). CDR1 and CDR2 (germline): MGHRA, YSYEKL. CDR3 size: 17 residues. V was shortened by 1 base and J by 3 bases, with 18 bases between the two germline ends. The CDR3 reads CASSQGGSGGGYYGYTF. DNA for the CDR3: TGCGCCAGCAGCCAAGGTGGCTCGGGGGGAGGTTACTATGGCTACACCTTC.

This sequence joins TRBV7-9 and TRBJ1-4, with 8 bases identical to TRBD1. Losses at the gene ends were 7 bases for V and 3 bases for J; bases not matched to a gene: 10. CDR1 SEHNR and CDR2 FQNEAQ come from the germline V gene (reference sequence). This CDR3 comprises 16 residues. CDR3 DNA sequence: TGTGCCAGCATCGAACGGGGACAGGTATCTAATGAAAAACTGTTTTTT. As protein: CASIERGQVSNEKLFF.

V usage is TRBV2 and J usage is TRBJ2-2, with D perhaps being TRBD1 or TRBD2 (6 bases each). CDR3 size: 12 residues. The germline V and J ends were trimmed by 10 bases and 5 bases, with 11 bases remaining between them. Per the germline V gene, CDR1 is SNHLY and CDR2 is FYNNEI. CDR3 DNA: TGTGCCATCGAGGGGGGAACCGGGGAGCTGTTTTTT. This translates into CAIEGGTGELFF.

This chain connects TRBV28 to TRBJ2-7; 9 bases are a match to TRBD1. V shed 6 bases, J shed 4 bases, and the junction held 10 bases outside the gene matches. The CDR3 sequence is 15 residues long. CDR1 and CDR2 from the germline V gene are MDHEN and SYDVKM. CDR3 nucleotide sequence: TGTGCCAGCAGAATTCCGGGACAGGGTCGTTACGAGCAGTACTTC. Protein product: CASRIPGQGRYEQYF.

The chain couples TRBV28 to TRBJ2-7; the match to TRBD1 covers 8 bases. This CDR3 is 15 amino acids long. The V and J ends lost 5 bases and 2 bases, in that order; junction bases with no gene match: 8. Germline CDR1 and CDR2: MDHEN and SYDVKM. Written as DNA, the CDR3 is TGTGCCAGCAGTCTTCCGGACAGGGCGCCCTACGAGCAGTACTTC. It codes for CASSLPDRAPYEQYF.

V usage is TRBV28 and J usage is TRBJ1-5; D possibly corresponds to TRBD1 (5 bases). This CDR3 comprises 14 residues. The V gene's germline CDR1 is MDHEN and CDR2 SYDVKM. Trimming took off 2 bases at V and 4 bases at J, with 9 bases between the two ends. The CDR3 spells CASSLIGQNQPQHF. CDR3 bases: TGTGCCAGCAGTTTAATAGGACAAAATCAGCCCCAGCATTTT.

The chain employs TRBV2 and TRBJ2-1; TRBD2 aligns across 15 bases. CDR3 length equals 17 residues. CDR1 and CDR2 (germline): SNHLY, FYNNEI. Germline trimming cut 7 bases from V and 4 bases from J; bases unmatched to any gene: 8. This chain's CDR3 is CASMGLAGGSSYNEQFF. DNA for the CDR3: TGTGCCAGCATGGGACTAGCGGGAGGTTCCAGTTACAATGAGCAGTTCTTC.

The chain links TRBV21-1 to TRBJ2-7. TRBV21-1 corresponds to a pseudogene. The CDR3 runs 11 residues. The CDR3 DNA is TGTGCCAACCCCCCCTCCTACGAGCAGTACTTC. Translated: CANPPSYEQYF.

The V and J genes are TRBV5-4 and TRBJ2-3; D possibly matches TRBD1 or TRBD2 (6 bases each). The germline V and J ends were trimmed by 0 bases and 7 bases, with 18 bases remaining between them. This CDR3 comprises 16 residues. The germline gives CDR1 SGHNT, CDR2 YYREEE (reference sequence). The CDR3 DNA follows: TGTGCCAGCAGCTTGGATGGGGGGCCCTTGGCGAATACGCAGTATTTT. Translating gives CASSLDGGPLANTQYF.

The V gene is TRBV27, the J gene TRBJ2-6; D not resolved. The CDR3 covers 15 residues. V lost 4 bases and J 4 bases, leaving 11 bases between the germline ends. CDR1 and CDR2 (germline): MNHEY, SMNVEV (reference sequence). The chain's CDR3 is CASSSRDSGANVLTF. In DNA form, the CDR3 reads TGTGCCAGCAGTTCAAGGGATTCCGGGGCCAACGTCCTGACTTTC.

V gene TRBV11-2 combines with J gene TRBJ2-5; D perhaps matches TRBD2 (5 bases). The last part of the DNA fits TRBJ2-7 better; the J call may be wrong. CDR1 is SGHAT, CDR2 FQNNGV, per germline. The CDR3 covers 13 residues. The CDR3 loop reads CASSLGAAYEQYF. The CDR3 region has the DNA TGTGCCAGCAGCTTAGGAGCGGCCTACGAGCAGTACTTC.

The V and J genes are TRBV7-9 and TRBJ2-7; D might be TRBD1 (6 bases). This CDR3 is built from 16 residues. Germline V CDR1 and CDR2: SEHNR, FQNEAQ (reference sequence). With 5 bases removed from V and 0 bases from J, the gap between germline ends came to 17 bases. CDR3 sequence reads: CASSQPGADSSYEQYF. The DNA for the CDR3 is TGTGCCAGCAGCCAGCCAGGTGCGGACAGCTCCTACGAGCAGTACTTC.

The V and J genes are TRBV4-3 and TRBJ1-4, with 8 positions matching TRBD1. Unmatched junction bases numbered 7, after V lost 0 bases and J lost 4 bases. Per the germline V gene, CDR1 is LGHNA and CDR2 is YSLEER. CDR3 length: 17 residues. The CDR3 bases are TGCGCCAGCAGCCAAGATAGGACGACAGGGGTTAATGAAAAACTGTTTTTT. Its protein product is CASSQDRTTGVNEKLFF.

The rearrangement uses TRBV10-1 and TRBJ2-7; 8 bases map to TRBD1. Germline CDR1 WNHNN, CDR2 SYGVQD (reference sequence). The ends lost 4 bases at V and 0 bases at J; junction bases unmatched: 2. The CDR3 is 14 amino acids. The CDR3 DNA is TGCGCCAGCAGTGCCGGGACAGGCTCCTACGAGCAGTACTTC. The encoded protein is CASSAGTGSYEQYF.

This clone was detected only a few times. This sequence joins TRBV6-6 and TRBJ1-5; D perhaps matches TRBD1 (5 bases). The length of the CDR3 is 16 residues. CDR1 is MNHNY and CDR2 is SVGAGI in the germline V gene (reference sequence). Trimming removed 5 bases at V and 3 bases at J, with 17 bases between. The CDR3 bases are TGTGCCAGCAGTCATGAACCGGGACGGATCAATCAGCCCCAGCATTTT. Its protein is CASSHEPGRINQPQHF.

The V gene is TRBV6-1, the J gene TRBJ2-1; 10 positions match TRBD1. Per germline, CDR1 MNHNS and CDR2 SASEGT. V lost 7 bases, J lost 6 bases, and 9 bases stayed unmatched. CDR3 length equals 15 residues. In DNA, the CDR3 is TGTGCCAGCATCTCCTCCGGGACAGGGGTCAATGAGCAGTTCTTC. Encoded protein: CASISSGTGVNEQFF.